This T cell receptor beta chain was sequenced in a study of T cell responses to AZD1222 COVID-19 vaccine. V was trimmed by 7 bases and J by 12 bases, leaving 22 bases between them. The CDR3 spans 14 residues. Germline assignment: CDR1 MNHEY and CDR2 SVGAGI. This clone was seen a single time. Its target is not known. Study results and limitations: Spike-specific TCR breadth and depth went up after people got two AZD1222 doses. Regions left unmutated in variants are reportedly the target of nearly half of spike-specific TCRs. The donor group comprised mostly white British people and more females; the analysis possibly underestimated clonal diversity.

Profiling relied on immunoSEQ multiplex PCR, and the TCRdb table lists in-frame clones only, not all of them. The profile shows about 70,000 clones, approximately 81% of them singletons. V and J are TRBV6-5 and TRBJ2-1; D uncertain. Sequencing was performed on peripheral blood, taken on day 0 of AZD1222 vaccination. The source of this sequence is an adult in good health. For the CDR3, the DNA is TGTGCCAGCATCTTAGGCCCCCAAGCCAATCGGCAGTTCTTC. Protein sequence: CASILGPQANRQFF.